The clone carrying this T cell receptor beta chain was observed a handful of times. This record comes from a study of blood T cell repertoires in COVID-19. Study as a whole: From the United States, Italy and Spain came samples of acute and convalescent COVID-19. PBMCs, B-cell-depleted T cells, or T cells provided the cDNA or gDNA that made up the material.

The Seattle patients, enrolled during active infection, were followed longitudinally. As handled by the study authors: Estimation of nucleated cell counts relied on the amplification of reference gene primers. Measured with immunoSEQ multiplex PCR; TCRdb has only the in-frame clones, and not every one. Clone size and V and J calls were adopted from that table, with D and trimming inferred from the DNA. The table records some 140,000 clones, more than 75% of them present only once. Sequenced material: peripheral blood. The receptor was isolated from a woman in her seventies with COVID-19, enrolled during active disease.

CDR3 in DNA: TGTGCCAGCAGCCCAGGTTCTGGAAACACCATATATTTT. Translating it yields CASSPGSGNTIYF. This chain connects TRBV3-1 (or the pseudogene TRBV3-2) to TRBJ1-3; D gene unclear. CDR3 size: 13 residues. The germline V gene has CDR1 LGHDT and CDR2 YNNKEL (reference sequence). With 4 bases removed from V and 1 base from J, the gap between germline ends came to 5 bases.